This is a list of T cell receptor beta chains from one sample in a study of CD8 T cells in ankylosing spondylitis. TCRdb used MiXCR to reprocess the 5' RACE reads, holding one entry per CDR3 protein. The sample has under 200,000 distinct CDR3 sequences, roughly 10% seen once; the top ten hold around 16%. The sample was blood, either unsorted or a sorted T cell fraction (not recorded which). The receptors were gathered from a female donor with ankylosing spondylitis or in good health (not recorded which). The CDR3 runs from the conserved cysteine through the conserved F or W. D genes are given only for firm matches. Some rows mark clone size as missing; the rest say once, few, many or name a class of expanded clone.

d_call clone_size j_call v_call cdr3_nt cdr3_aa
NA few TRBJ2-1 TRBV30 TGTGCCTGGAGTCTGGCTTACAATGAGCAGTTCTTC CAWSLAYNEQFF
NA few TRBJ2-3 TRBV20-1 TGCAGTGCTAGAGTTCCGGAAAGGCCATTTCCAGATACGCAGTATTTT CSARVPERPFPDTQYF
TRBD1 many TRBJ1-5 TRBV12-3/TRBV12-4 TGTGCCAGCAGTCCAACAGGGGATCAGCCCCAGCATTTT CASSPTGDQPQHF
TRBD2 many TRBJ2-1 TRBV7-9 TGTGCCAGCAGGGCTAGCGGGACCTACAATGAGCAGTTCTTC CASRASGTYNEQFF
NA NA TRBJ2-7 TRBV14 TGTGCCAGCAGCTACCTGGGGGGCGAGCAGTACTTC CASSYLGGEQYF
NA few TRBJ1-2 TRBV27 TGTGCCAGCTCCTACGGGGGGGCGGATTATGGCTACACCTTC CASSYGGADYGYTF
NA few TRBJ1-4 TRBV4-1 TGCGCCAGCAGCCAAGAGGACAGACAAGTGCTGTTTTTT CASSQEDRQVLFF
NA NA TRBJ2-1 TRBV6-2/TRBV6-3 TGTGCCAGCAGTTACACTGATAATGAGCAGTTCTTC CASSYTDNEQFF
NA few TRBJ2-2 TRBV7-6 TGTGCCAGCAGCTCCTCGTCGGACACCGGGGAGCTGTTTTTT CASSSSSDTGELFF
TRBD2 many TRBJ2-7 TRBV7-9 TGTGCCAGCGGGCCGGGAGGGACCCGCTACGAGCAGTACTTC CASGPGGTRYEQYF
NA NA TRBJ2-7 TRBV23-1 TGCGCCAGCAGTCTCTACAGGGCCTCCTACGAGCAGTACTTC CASSLYRASYEQYF
NA few TRBJ2-7 TRBV11-2 TGTGCCAGCAGCTTAGAATATCCGGGCACAGGTAGGCACGAGCAGTACTTC CASSLEYPGTGRHEQYF
NA NA TRBJ2-1 TRBV29-1 TGCAGCGTTAGGGGGATCGGGAATGAGCAGTTCTTC CSVRGIGNEQFF
NA many TRBJ2-5 TRBV24-1 TGTGCCACCAGTGATTTAGCAGAGGCGGGGACCCAGTACTTC CATSDLAEAGTQYF
NA NA TRBJ1-1 TRBV28 TGTGCCAGCAGTTTAGCGGGGAGAGGGTTGGTGAACACTGAAGCTTTCTTT CASSLAGRGLVNTEAFF
TRBD2 few TRBJ2-2 TRBV5-6 TGTGCCAGCAGCTTCGGGACTAGCGACCGGAACACCGGGGAGCTGTTTTTT CASSFGTSDRNTGELFF
TRBD1 NA TRBJ1-1 TRBV4-3 TGCGCCAGCAGCCAAGAAGGGACAGGGGGCCGGGGAGGTGAAGCTTTCTTT CASSQEGTGGRGGEAFF
NA NA TRBJ2-7 TRBV27 TGTGCCAGCAGTTTATCCGACTACTCCTACGAGCAGTACTTC CASSLSDYSYEQYF
NA NA TRBJ1-1 TRBV7-9 TGTGCCAGCAGTCCTCCGCAGGGGAACACTGAAGCTTTCTTT CASSPPQGNTEAFF
TRBD1 NA TRBJ2-7 TRBV4-2 TGTGCCAGCAGCCAAGAAGGGACAGGGTCCTCCTACGAGCAGTACTTC CASSQEGTGSSYEQYF
NA many TRBJ2-7 TRBV11-2 TGTGCCAGCAGCTTAGAGGCAGGGGTCCACGAGCAGTACTTC CASSLEAGVHEQYF
NA many TRBJ2-7 TRBV27 TGTGCCAGCAGCCTCGGCAGGGGATACGAGCAGTACTTC CASSLGRGYEQYF
NA many TRBJ1-5 TRBV4-3 TGCGCCAGCAGCCAAGAACTGGACTATAGCAATCAGCCCCAGCATTTT CASSQELDYSNQPQHF
NA NA TRBJ2-1 TRBV28 TGTGCCAGCACCCAAGCCCTCCTTGGACGGAACAATGAGCAGTTCTTC CASTQALLGRNNEQFF
TRBD2 NA TRBJ2-1 TRBV7-7 TGTGCTAGCAGCCTAGGACTAGCGGGGAGAAATGAGCAGTTCTTC CASSLGLAGRNEQFF
NA many TRBJ2-1 TRBV12-3/TRBV12-4 TGTGCCAGCAGGGCAAATGAGCAGTTCTTC CASRANEQFF
NA NA TRBJ2-1 TRBV10-3 TGTGCCATCAGTGAGTTGAAGAGCGGATCCTACAATGAGCAGTTCTTC CAISELKSGSYNEQFF
NA many TRBJ1-5 TRBV12-3/TRBV12-4 TGTGCCAGCAGTCTTGGGAGCAATCAGCCCCAGCATTTT CASSLGSNQPQHF
NA few TRBJ2-3 TRBV19 TGTGCCAGTAGTATGGTACCGGGATCGGCAGATACGCAGTATTTT CASSMVPGSADTQYF
NA NA TRBJ2-5 TRBV3-1 TGTGCCAGCAGCCCAGAACTAGTTCAAGAGACCCAGTACTTC CASSPELVQETQYF
TRBD1 NA TRBJ1-2 TRBV12-5 TGTGCTAGTGGTTTGTCACAGGGGCTTGCCCTGTTGGGCTACACCTTC CASGLSQGLALLGYTF
NA NA TRBJ2-7 TRBV11-2 TGTGCCAGCAGCTTCCCGGCAGGGTTAGCCTACGAGCAGTACTTC CASSFPAGLAYEQYF
NA many TRBJ1-2 TRBV15 TGTGCCACCAGCAGAGACAGGAACTATGGCTACACCTTC CATSRDRNYGYTF
TRBD2 many TRBJ2-1 TRBV24-1 TGTGCCACCAGTGATGCGGGGGGTGAGCAGTTCTTC CATSDAGGEQFF
TRBD1 few TRBJ2-1 TRBV6-5 TGTGCCAGCAGCTACGCGACAGGGGGCCTCAATGAGCAGTTCTTC CASSYATGGLNEQFF
NA NA TRBJ2-7 TRBV4-2 TGTGCCAGCAGCCAAGAACGACTCGACGAGCAGTACTTC CASSQERLDEQYF
TRBD2 few TRBJ2-1 TRBV13 TGTGCCAGCAGCTTACTTCGGGAGGGCTACAATGAGCAGTTCTTC CASSLLREGYNEQFF
NA NA TRBJ2-1 TRBV5-1 TGCGCCAGCAGCTTCGCCTACAATGAGCAGTTCTTC CASSFAYNEQFF
NA few TRBJ1-2 TRBV3-1 TGTGCCAGCAGCCAAGGGGGAGTAACCTATGGCTACACCTTC CASSQGGVTYGYTF